A selection of T cell receptor beta chains follows, all from one sample in a study of blood T cell repertoires in COVID-19. The protocol was immunoSEQ multiplex PCR, while the TCRdb copy is restricted to in-frame clones and leaves out a portion. The sample lists about 350,000 clones, around 87% occurring once. The sequencing input was PBMCs or T cells enriched from blood (not recorded which). Every receptor here comes from a woman aged 25 to 39 who had recovered from COVID-19. CDR3s include the opening cysteine and the closing phenylalanine or tryptophan. D genes are given only for firm matches. Some rows mark clone size as missing; the rest say once, few, many or name a class of expanded clone.

V gene	D gene	clone size	J gene	CDR3 protein	CDR3 DNA
TRBV4-1	.	few	TRBJ1-2	CASSHPGGHYGYTF	TGCGCCAGCAGCCACCCCGGGGGGCACTATGGCTACACCTTC
TRBV28	TRBD1	.	TRBJ1-6	CASGLGQGSSPLHF	TGTGCCAGCGGTCTCGGACAGGGTAGTTCACCCCTCCACTTT
TRBV15	TRBD1	.	TRBJ1-3	CATSRVLQGAGNTIYF	TGTGCCACCAGCAGAGTTCTACAGGGGGCTGGAAACACCATATATTTT
TRBV7-8	.	once	TRBJ2-7	CASRLTGLSYEQYF	TGTGCCAGCAGATTAACAGGTCTCTCCTACGAGCAGTACTTC
TRBV9	.	once	TRBJ2-1	CASSVISGNEQFF	TGTGCCAGCAGCGTAATCTCGGGCAATGAGCAGTTCTTC
TRBV7-3	TRBD1	once	TRBJ2-1	CASSLNAGGGEQFF	TGTGCCAGCAGCTTAAATGCAGGGGGCGGTGAGCAGTTCTTC
TRBV5-1	.	few	TRBJ2-7	CASSLAGSYEQYF	TGCGCCAGCAGCTTGGCCGGCTCCTACGAGCAGTACTTC
TRBV27	TRBD1	.	TRBJ2-7	CASSLSSGQGVYEQYF	TGTGCCAGCAGTTTATCTTCGGGACAGGGGGTCTACGAGCAGTACTTC
TRBV11-2	.	.	TRBJ2-7	CASSLGQGLYYEQYF	TGTGCCAGCAGCTTAGGGCAGGGTCTCTACTACGAGCAGTACTTC
TRBV29-1	.	.	TRBJ1-2	CSVGADALNYGYTF	TGCAGCGTGGGAGCGGACGCCCTTAACTATGGCTACACCTTC
TRBV20-1	.	.	TRBJ1-2	CSASGAGGYTF	TGCAGTGCTTCAGGGGCGGGCGGCTACACCTTC
TRBV7-9	.	.	TRBJ1-3	CASSYLPQGPGNTIYF	TGTGCCAGCAGCTATCTCCCCCAGGGCCCTGGAAACACCATATATTTT
TRBV5-4	.	.	TRBJ1-6	CASSLVGRSSPLHF	TGTGCCAGCAGCTTGGTGGGGAGAAGTTCACCCCTCCACTTT
TRBV9	TRBD1	.	TRBJ1-6	CASRQTGTANSPLHF	TGTGCCAGCAGACAAACCGGGACAGCCAATTCACCCCTCCACTTT
TRBV28	TRBD1	.	TRBJ2-7	CASSLAGDRPYEQYF	TGTGCCAGCAGCCTAGCTGGGGACAGGCCCTACGAGCAGTACTTC
TRBV6-4	TRBD1	.	TRBJ2-5	CASSKTGADQQYF	TGTGCCAGCAGTAAGACAGGGGCTGATCAACAGTACTTC
TRBV2	.	few	TRBJ2-7	CASTLGEQYF	TGTGCCAGCACCCTCGGCGAGCAGTACTTC
TRBV2	.	.	TRBJ1-1	CASVKESATNTEAFF	TGTGCCAGCGTAAAAGAGTCCGCCACGAACACTGAAGCTTTCTTT
TRBV5-1	.	.	TRBJ1-3	CASSQQGDGNTIYF	TGCGCCAGCAGCCAGCAGGGTGATGGAAACACCATATATTTT
TRBV5-1	TRBD2	.	TRBJ2-1	CASSLARRLAFCVPEQFF	TGCGCCAGCAGCTTGGCCCGGAGACTAGCCTTCTGTGTCCCTGAGCAGTTCTTC
TRBV11-2	TRBD2	.	TRBJ2-5	CASSLEPSGQETQYF	TGTGCCAGCAGCTTAGAGCCTAGCGGCCAAGAGACCCAGTACTTC
TRBV5-8	.	.	TRBJ2-2	CASSEDRGGVFPGELFF	TGTGCCAGCAGCGAAGACCGAGGGGGAGTGTTTCCCGGGGAGCTGTTTTTT
TRBV7-2	.	.	TRBJ1-1	CASSLARGGPEGAFF	TGTGCCAGCAGCTTAGCGCGGGGAGGGCCTGAGGGAGCTTTCTTT
TRBV28	TRBD2	.	TRBJ2-5	CASSLTLAAQETQYF	TGTGCCAGCAGTTTAACTCTAGCGGCGCAAGAGACCCAGTACTTC
TRBV9	.	.	TRBJ1-3	CASSVSGVGIGDTIYF	TGTGCCAGCAGCGTCTCAGGGGTGGGGATTGGAGACACCATATATTTT
TRBV11-2	.	.	TRBJ2-7	CASSPGENSYEQYF	TGTGCCAGCAGCCCAGGGGAAAATAGCTACGAGCAGTACTTC
TRBV6-5	.	once	TRBJ1-2	CASSYGGQSLGGGYTF	TGTGCCAGCAGTTACGGCGGACAATCCTTAGGGGGTGGCTACACCTTC
TRBV5-4	TRBD1	once	TRBJ1-4	CASTTGGGEKLFF	TGTGCCAGCACGACAGGGGGGGGTGAAAAACTGTTTTTT
TRBV6-6	TRBD2	.	TRBJ2-1	CASSYRQRGQHNEQFF	TGTGCCAGCAGTTACCGGCAGCGGGGGCAACACAATGAGCAGTTCTTC
TRBV28	.	.	TRBJ1-4	CASSFRIATNEKLFF	TGTGCCAGCAGTTTTAGAATAGCAACTAATGAAAAACTGTTTTTT
TRBV2	.	.	TRBJ2-1	CASSLGHLYNEQFF	TGTGCCAGCAGTCTAGGACACCTATACAATGAGCAGTTCTTC
TRBV23-1	TRBD1	.	TRBJ2-5	CASSQYDRGLCETQYF	TGCGCCAGCAGTCAATACGACAGGGGCTTGTGCGAGACCCAGTACTTC
TRBV9	TRBD1	.	TRBJ1-2	CASSVGTQGDYGYTF	TGTGCCAGCAGCGTGGGGACCCAGGGGGACTATGGCTACACCTTC